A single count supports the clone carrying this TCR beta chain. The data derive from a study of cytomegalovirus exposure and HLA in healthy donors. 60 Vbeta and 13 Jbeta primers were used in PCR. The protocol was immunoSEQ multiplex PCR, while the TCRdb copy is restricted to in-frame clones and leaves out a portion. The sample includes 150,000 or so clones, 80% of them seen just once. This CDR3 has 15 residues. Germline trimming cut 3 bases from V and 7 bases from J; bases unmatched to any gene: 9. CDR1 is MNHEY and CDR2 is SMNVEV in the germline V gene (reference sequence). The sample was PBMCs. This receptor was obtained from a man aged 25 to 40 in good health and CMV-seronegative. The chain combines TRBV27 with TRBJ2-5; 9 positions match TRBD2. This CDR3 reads CASSLTSGATGTQYF. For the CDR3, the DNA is TGTGCCAGCAGTTTGACTAGCGGTGCCACGGGGACCCAGTACTTC.